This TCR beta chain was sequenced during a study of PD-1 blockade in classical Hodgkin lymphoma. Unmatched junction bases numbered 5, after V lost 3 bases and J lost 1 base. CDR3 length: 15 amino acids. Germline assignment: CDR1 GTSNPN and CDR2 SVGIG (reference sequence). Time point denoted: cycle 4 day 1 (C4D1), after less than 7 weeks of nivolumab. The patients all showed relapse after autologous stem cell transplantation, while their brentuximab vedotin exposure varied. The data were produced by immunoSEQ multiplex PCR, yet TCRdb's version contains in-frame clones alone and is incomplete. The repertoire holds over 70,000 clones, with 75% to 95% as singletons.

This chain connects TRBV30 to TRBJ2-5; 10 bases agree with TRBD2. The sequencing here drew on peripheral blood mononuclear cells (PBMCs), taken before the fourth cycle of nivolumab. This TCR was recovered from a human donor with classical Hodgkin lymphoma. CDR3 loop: CAWRPGLAPQETQYF. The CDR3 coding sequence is TGTGCCTGGAGACCGGGACTAGCGCCCCAAGAGACCCAGTACTTC.